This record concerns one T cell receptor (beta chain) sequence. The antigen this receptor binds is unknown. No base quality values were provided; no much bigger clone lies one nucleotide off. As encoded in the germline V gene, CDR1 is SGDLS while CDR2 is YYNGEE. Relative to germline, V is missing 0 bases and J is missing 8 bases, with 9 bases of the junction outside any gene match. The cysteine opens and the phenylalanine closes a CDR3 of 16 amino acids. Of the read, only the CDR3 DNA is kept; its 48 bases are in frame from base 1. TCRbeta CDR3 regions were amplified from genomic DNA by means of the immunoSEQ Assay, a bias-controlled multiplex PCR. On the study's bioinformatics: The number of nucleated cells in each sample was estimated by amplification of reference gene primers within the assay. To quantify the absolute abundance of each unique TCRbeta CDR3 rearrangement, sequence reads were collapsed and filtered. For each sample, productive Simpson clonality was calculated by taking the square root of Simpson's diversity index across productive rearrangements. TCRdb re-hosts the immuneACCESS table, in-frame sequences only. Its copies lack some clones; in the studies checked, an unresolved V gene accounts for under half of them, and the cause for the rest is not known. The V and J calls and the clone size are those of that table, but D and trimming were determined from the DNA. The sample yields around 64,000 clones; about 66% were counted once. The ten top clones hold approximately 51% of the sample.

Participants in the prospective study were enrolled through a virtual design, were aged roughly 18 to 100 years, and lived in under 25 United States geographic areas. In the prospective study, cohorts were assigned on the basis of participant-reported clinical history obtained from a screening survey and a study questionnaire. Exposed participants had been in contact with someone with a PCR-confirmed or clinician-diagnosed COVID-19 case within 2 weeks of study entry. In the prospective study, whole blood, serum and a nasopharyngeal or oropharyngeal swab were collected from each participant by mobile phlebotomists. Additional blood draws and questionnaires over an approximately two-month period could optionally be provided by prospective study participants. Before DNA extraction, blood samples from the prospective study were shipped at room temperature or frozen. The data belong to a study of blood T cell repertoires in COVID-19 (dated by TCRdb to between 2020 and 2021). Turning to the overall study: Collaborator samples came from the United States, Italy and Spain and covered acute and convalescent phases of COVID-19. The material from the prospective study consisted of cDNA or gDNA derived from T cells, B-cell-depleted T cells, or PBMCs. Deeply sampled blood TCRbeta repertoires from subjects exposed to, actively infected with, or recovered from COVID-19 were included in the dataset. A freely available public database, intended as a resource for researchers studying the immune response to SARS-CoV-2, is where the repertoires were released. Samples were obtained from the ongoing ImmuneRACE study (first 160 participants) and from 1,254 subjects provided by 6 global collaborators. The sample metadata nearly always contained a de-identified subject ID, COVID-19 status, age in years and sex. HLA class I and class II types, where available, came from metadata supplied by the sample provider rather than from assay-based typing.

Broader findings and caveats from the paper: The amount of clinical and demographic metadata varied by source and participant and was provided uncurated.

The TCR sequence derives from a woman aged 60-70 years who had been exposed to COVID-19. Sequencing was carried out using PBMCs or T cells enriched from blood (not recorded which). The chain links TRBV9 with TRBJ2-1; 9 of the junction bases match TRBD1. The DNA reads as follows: TGTGCCAGCAGCGTAGGGCACAGGGGGCGTATGGATGAGCAGTTCTTC. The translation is CASSVGHRGRMDEQFF.